The rows below give T cell receptor beta chains drawn from one sample of a study of early T cells in non-severe SARS-CoV-2 infection. TCRdb re-derived calls from the 5' RACE reads in MiXCR, one entry per CDR3 protein. This table holds roughly 49,000 distinct CDR3 sequences, approximately 4.1% found once. The sequenced sample was whole blood. The receptors shown here come from an adult who was a healthcare worker with PCR-confirmed SARS-CoV-2 infection or an uninfected control (not recorded which). Both conserved end residues are part of each CDR3. A D gene is named only where the DNA matches it firmly.

TRBD1	TRBV7-9	TRBJ2-7	CASSSFDRGLTYEQYF
.	TRBV29-1	TRBJ2-3	CSVGRDTDTQYF
TRBD2	TRBV19	TRBJ2-3	CASSGAGGRADTQYF
TRBD1	TRBV29-1	TRBJ1-1	CSVESGQGEAFF
TRBD1	TRBV12-3/TRBV12-4	TRBJ2-2	CASSLGQGYTGELFF
TRBD1	TRBV27	TRBJ1-2	CASSLTGQGVRVGYTF
.	TRBV15	TRBJ2-3	CATSGTNRDTQYF
TRBD2	TRBV20-1	TRBJ2-2	CSAASGLAMFGTGELFF
TRBD2	TRBV20-1	TRBJ2-3	CSARDQLAGSPDTQYF
.	TRBV10-3	TRBJ2-1	CAISETSSKGEQFF
.	TRBV5-4	TRBJ2-5	CASSLEIGETQYF
.	TRBV21-1	TRBJ1-3	CASSNSDFFTGNTIYF
.	TRBV4-2	TRBJ1-5	CASSQDGYQGGNQPQHF
TRBD1	TRBV20-1	TRBJ2-7	CSASGTGETLYEQYF
.	TRBV12-5	TRBJ2-1	CASGATTAGEQFF
.	TRBV27	TRBJ1-4	CASSVGTKSNEKLFF
.	TRBV20-1	TRBJ2-3	CSARESTDTQYF
.	TRBV14	TRBJ2-3	CASSQDRGRSTDTQYF
.	TRBV6-5	TRBJ1-3	CASSYYSDRNTIYF
TRBD2	TRBV14	TRBJ2-5	CASSHRTSGRYQETQYF
.	TRBV20-1	TRBJ1-2	CSALRINYGYTF
TRBD1	TRBV12-3/TRBV12-4	TRBJ2-7	CASSLDRGDYEQYF
TRBD2	TRBV10-3	TRBJ2-7	CAIKKGLAGGVVAYEQYF